Listed below are T cell receptor beta chains from one sample, sequenced in a study of cytomegalovirus exposure and HLA in healthy donors. Data came from immunoSEQ multiplex PCR; TCRdb stores just in-frame clones and leaves some out. This sample carries about 110,000 clones, approximately 72% of them seen once, and the ten largest clones take less than 2.5%. Sequencing was done on a sample of PBMCs. These TCRs come from a man aged 25 to 45 in good health and CMV-seronegative. The CDR3 runs from the conserved cysteine through the conserved F or W. The D gene is left open where the match is weak. A row's size may be missing; if present it is once, few, many or a size class.

J	V	D	size	DNA	CDR3
TRBJ2-3	TRBV4-1	.	few	TGCGCCAGCAGCCAAAAAGGGGGAGCCACAGATACGCAGTATTTT	CASSQKGGATDTQYF
TRBJ1-5	TRBV7-9	.	few	TGTGCCAGCAGCCCCCTCACAGGTCAGCCCCAGCATTTT	CASSPLTGQPQHF
TRBJ2-7	TRBV4-1	TRBD1	.	TGCGCCAGCAGCGTCCGAGGACAGGGGTACGAGCAGTACTTC	CASSVRGQGYEQYF
TRBJ1-2	TRBV4-3	TRBD1	.	TGCGCCAGCAGCCAATCGGCAGGGACAGGGCTTGGCTACACCTTC	CASSQSAGTGLGYTF
TRBJ2-1	TRBV28	TRBD1	.	TGTGCCAGCAGAGCTCAGACAGGGGGCCACTACAATGAGCAGTTCTTC	CASRAQTGGHYNEQFF
TRBJ2-3	TRBV15	TRBD2	.	TGTGCCACCTCCCTAGCGGGGGGAGATACGCAGTATTTT	CATSLAGGDTQYF
TRBJ1-2	TRBV29-1	TRBD1	once	TGCAGCGTAGACCCGACAGGGTTAGGCTATGGCTACACCTTC	CSVDPTGLGYGYTF
TRBJ2-1	TRBV28	TRBD2	.	TGTGCCAGCTCTCCGACTAGCGGGAGGGAGTTCTTC	CASSPTSGREFF
TRBJ1-2	TRBV10-2	.	.	TGCGCCAGCAGTGGCCAACAGCTTTCTGATGGCTACACCTTC	CASSGQQLSDGYTF
TRBJ2-5	TRBV6-1	.	.	TGTGCCAGCAGAGACTCATGGTTGGAGACCCAGTACTTC	CASRDSWLETQYF
TRBJ2-3	TRBV5-1	TRBD2	.	TGCGCCAGCAGCTTCCCGGGTAGCGGGAGAAATACGCAGTATTTT	CASSFPGSGRNTQYF
TRBJ1-1	TRBV7-3	.	.	TGTGCCAGCAGCCTCGACAGGCGGACTGAAGCTTTCTTT	CASSLDRRTEAFF
TRBJ2-1	TRBV6-5	TRBD1	.	TGTGCCAGCTCGGACAGGGACTACAATGAGCAGTTCTTC	CASSDRDYNEQFF
TRBJ1-1	TRBV5-1	TRBD1	.	TGCGCCAGCAGCGGGAGTGGGACAGGGAACACTGAAGCTTTCTTT	CASSGSGTGNTEAFF
TRBJ2-1	TRBV7-9	TRBD2	.	TGTGCCAGCAGCTCGATAGGGACTAGCGGGAGCTCCTACAATGAGCAGTTCTTC	CASSSIGTSGSSYNEQFF
TRBJ2-5	TRBV29-1	TRBD1	.	TGCAGCGTTGAAGAGGGGGCAGGGGGCCTCGAGACCCAGTACTTC	CSVEEGAGGLETQYF
TRBJ2-7	TRBV7-2	TRBD1	.	TGTGCCAGCAGCTTAGGAGGGACAGGAAGCTACGAGCAGTACTTC	CASSLGGTGSYEQYF
TRBJ2-7	TRBV28	TRBD1	.	TGTGCCAGCATATACCGGGACAGGCAGTACTTC	CASIYRDRQYF
TRBJ1-2	TRBV9	.	few	TGTGCCAGCAGCGAGAACAATAACTATGGCTACACCTTC	CASSENNNYGYTF
TRBJ1-2	TRBV7-2	.	.	TGTGCCAGCAGCTTAGTATCCAACTATGGCTACACCTTC	CASSLVSNYGYTF
TRBJ2-2	TRBV6-5	.	.	TGTGCCAGCCGAACTAGTGGCGGGTCCGGGGAGCTGTTTTTT	CASRTSGGSGELFF
TRBJ1-1	TRBV15	TRBD1	once	TGTGCCACCAGCACGGACAGGGGGCAGGAGAACACTGAAGCTTTCTTT	CATSTDRGQENTEAFF
TRBJ2-5	TRBV7-9	.	.	TGTGCCAGCAGCCGGGAAGAGGGGGGGTCAGGGACCCAGTACTTC	CASSREEGGSGTQYF
TRBJ2-1	TRBV9	TRBD1	.	TGTGCCAGCAGGGACATGGGGGACCGGGACAGGGTCCCCTACAATGAGCAGTTCTTC	CASRDMGDRDRVPYNEQFF
TRBJ2-5	TRBV20-1	.	.	TGCAGTGCTGTCTTAAAAGAGACCCAGTACTTC	CSAVLKETQYF
TRBJ1-1	TRBV28	.	.	TGTGCCAGCAGTTTTTTCGGTTCGGGACTTGAAGAAGCTTTCTTT	CASSFFGSGLEEAFF